This T cell receptor (beta chain) originates from a study of T cell changes during pregnancy in multiple sclerosis. The CDR3 extends over 15 amino acids. Per the germline V gene, CDR1 is SGHTA and CDR2 is FQGTGA. Between the trimmed V and J ends, which lost 1 base and 6 bases, there was a span of 16 bases. Profiling relied on immunoSEQ multiplex PCR, and the TCRdb table lists in-frame clones only, not all of them. The sample holds 95,000 to 150,000 clones; 90% to 95% are singletons and the top ten take under 7%. The gene calls are TRBV7-3 and TRBJ2-7; possibly TRBD2 for D (6 bases). The origin of this receptor is a female donor with multiple sclerosis, enrolled in a pregnancy study. The sequences come from peripheral blood, collected before pregnancy. The CDR3 DNA reads TGTGCCAGCAGCTTAAATGCGGGACCCAGCGCCGAGCAGTACTTC. Translated: CASSLNAGPSAEQYF.